These 25 T cell receptor beta chains came from one sample sequenced in a study of CD8 T cells in Susac syndrome. Reverse transcription of about 0.45 to 1 ug RNA was performed with random hexamers. MiXCR, run by TCRdb on the immunoSEQ multiplex PCR reads, gives a single entry per CDR3 protein. The sample holds fewer than 140,000 distinct CDR3 sequences, roughly 95% seen once. Sequenced: CD8+ T cells from PBMCs. These receptors were obtained from a human donor with Susac syndrome.

The chain links TRBV3-1 to TRBJ2-7; D gene unclear. Germline-derived CDR1 and CDR2 are LGHDT and YNNKEL (reference sequence). The germline V and J ends were trimmed by 1 base and 5 bases, with 18 bases remaining between them. The CDR3 has 16 residues. This CDR3 is CASSQGPGPPVDEQYF. In DNA form, the CDR3 reads TGTGCCAGCAGCCAAGGCCCCGGACCTCCAGTAGACGAGCAGTACTTC.

Turning to this clonotype: One end of the junction is discordant with germline, which a read error may explain. The CDR3 bases are TGCAGTGCCAGAGGACTAGCTGGGAATGAGCAGTTCTTC. Translation: CSARGLAGNEQFF. The chain couples TRBV20-1 to TRBJ2-1; TRBD2 agrees at 8 bases. The CDR3 runs to 13 residues. In germline, CDR1 is DFQATT, CDR2 SNEGSKA (reference sequence).

The genes are TRBV30 and TRBJ1-4; D is ambiguous. The CDR3 totals 13 residues. Between the trimmed V and J ends, which lost 3 bases and 0 bases, there was a span of 5 bases. The V gene's germline CDR1 is GTSNPN and CDR2 SVGIG (reference sequence). The CDR3 coding sequence is TGTGCCTGGAGCCCCACAACTAATGAAAAACTGTTTTTT. Translation gives CAWSPTTNEKLFF.

This chain joins TRBV7-6 and TRBJ1-2; D uncertain. Germline CDR1 and CDR2: SGHVS and FNYEAQ. With 5 bases removed from V and 4 bases from J, the gap between germline ends came to 14 bases. The CDR3 consists of 14 residues. This CDR3 reads CASSLGGNSYGYTF. CDR3 DNA sequence: TGTGCCAGCAGCCTGGGCGGCAACTCCTATGGCTACACCTTC.

CDR3 protein: CASSLKGIRAFF. The CDR3 DNA follows: TGTGCCAGCAGCTTGAAAGGGATCAGGGCTTTCTTT. The V gene is TRBV5-4, the J gene TRBJ1-1; no definite D call. V lost 1 base and J lost 11, with 12 bases in between. Germline V gene lookup returns CDR1 SGHNT and CDR2 YYREEE (reference sequence). This CDR3 has 12 amino acids.

The chain couples TRBV19 to TRBJ2-5; 12 bases fit TRBD2. Germline loops: CDR1 LNHDA, CDR2 SQIVND (reference sequence). The CDR3 extends over 16 amino acids. J was trimmed by 0 bases and V by 6 bases; bases with no gene match: 5. CDR3 in amino acids: CASSMTSGGDQETQYF. CDR3 sequence (DNA): TGTGCCAGTAGCATGACTAGCGGGGGAGACCAAGAGACCCAGTACTTC.

CDR3 nucleotides: TGTGCCAGCAGTTTATCCCCAGGGCCCGGGGAGCTGTTTTTT. Residues: CASSLSPGPGELFF. The V call is TRBV27, the J call TRBJ2-2; D is possibly TRBD1 (5 bases). The CDR3 totals 14 residues. Germline V lookup: CDR1 MNHEY, CDR2 SMNVEV (reference sequence). V gave up 0 bases and J gave up 6 bases, with 8 bases separating them.

The chain is built from TRBV18 and TRBJ2-7, with D perhaps TRBD1 (6 bases). The V end was cut by 3 bases, the J end by 1 base, with 13 bases between. The CDR3 has 15 residues. CDR1 is KGHSH and CDR2 is LQKENI in the germline V gene. The CDR3 protein is CASSPSQGMSYEQYF. The CDR3 DNA reads TGTGCCAGCTCACCCTCTCAGGGGATGTCCTACGAGCAGTACTTC. Full variable domain (outside the CDR3, taken from reference TRBV18 and TRBJ2-7): NAGVMQNPRHLVRRRGQEARLRCSPMKGHSHVYWYRQLPEEGLKFMVYLQKENIIDESGMPKERFSAEFPKEGPSILRIQQVVRGDSAAYFCASSPSQGMSYEQYFGPGTRLTVT.

The chain employs TRBV12-3 or TRBV12-4 and TRBJ2-7, with a tentative D call TRBD2 (5 bases). V was pared by 4 bases and J by 5 bases, with 15 bases between. The CDR3 sequence is 14 residues long. CDR3 sequence reads: CASSSLTGSNEQYF. The DNA for the CDR3 is TGTGCCAGCAGTTCCCTAACGGGGAGCAACGAGCAGTACTTC.

This chain joins TRBV20-1 and TRBJ2-2; no clear D. The CDR3 has 16 amino acids. Germline CDR1 and CDR2: DFQATT and SNEGSKA (reference sequence). The V end was cut by 1 base, the J end by 1 base, with 13 bases between. For the CDR3, the DNA is TGCAGTGCTAGAGCGGACCACCGGAAGAACACCGGGGAGCTGTTTTTT. Translated, it gives CSARADHRKNTGELFF.

The rearrangement joins TRBV3-1 to TRBJ2-5; D is possibly TRBD2 (5 bases). The V end lost 2 bases, the J end lost 5 bases, and 15 bases lay between the germline ends. Germline V gene lookup returns CDR1 LGHDT and CDR2 YNNKEL (reference sequence). The CDR3 is made up of 15 amino acids. This CDR3 is CASSQFSTGGETQYF. DNA for the CDR3: TGTGCCAGCAGCCAATTCTCCACCGGAGGCGAGACCCAGTACTTC.

The chain links TRBV7-9 to TRBJ2-5; 7 bases map to TRBD1. V trimming: 7 bases; J trimming: 7 bases; junction bases outside the gene matches: 12. The germline V gene encodes CDR1 SEHNR and CDR2 FQNEAQ (reference sequence). CDR3 size: 14 residues. Here the CDR3 reads CASKKTERDRTQYF. The CDR3 bases are TGTGCCAGCAAAAAGACAGAAAGGGACAGGACCCAGTACTTC. Looking up the rest from reference TRBV7-9 and TRBJ2-5 gives the full variable domain: DTGVSQNPRHKITKRGQNVTFRCDPISEHNRLYWYRQTLGQGPEFLTYFQNEAQLEKSRLLSDRFSAERPKGSFSTLEIQRTEQGDSAMYLCASKKTERDRTQYFGPGTRLLVL.

V usage is TRBV9 and J usage is TRBJ2-3; D unclear. Germline CDR1 is SGDLS and CDR2 is YYNGEE. The CDR3 sequence is 14 residues long. The V end lost 0 bases, the J end lost 6 bases, and 11 bases lay between the germline ends. The CDR3 loop reads CASSVGIAGDTQYF. As DNA, the CDR3 is TGTGCCAGCAGCGTAGGAATAGCTGGCGATACGCAGTATTTT.

The rearrangement joins TRBV27 to TRBJ1-6; D unclear. Germline V CDR1 and CDR2: MNHEY, SMNVEV (reference sequence). V was trimmed by 5 bases and J by 8 bases, leaving 13 bases between them. The CDR3 extends over 14 amino acids. CDR3 sequence (DNA): TGTGCCAGCAGTAACCCAGAGTTGCATTCACCCCTCCACTTT. This codes for CASSNPELHSPLHF.

The chain joins TRBV20-1 to TRBJ2-7; D perhaps matches TRBD2 (6 bases). CDR1 and CDR2 from the germline V gene are DFQATT and SNEGSKA (reference sequence). The CDR3 runs to 14 residues. V lost 0 bases, J lost 3 bases, and 12 bases lay in between. The CDR3 reads CSARDEADYYEQYF. The CDR3 coding sequence is TGCAGTGCTAGAGATGAGGCGGACTACTACGAGCAGTACTTC.

The V and J genes are TRBV29-1 and TRBJ2-7; D may be TRBD1 (5 bases). Trimming took 6 bases from V and 5 from J, leaving 20 bases between them. The CDR3 loop spans 14 amino acids. The germline CDR1 and CDR2 sequences are SQVTM and ANQGSEA. This chain's CDR3 is CSVLNASRVHEQYF. The CDR3 bases are TGCAGCGTATTAAACGCGTCCAGGGTCCACGAGCAGTACTTC.

The chain couples TRBV12-3 or TRBV12-4 to TRBJ2-3, with D possibly matching TRBD1 (5 bases). The V and J ends lost 6 bases and 4 bases respectively, with 17 bases between them. There are 15 residues in the CDR3. CDR3 in DNA: TGTGCCAGCAGCCCTGTGTCAGGGATTTCAGATACGCAGTATTTT. It is translated as CASSPVSGISDTQYF.

The rearrangement uses TRBV27 and TRBJ2-7, with 9 positions matching TRBD2. V lost 6 bases, J lost 1 base, and 7 bases stayed unmatched. The length of the CDR3 is 15 residues. The germline V gene has CDR1 MNHEY and CDR2 SMNVEV (reference sequence). For the CDR3, the DNA is TGTGCCAGCAGCTTTAGCGGGGGCCATTCCTACGAGCAGTACTTC. Amino acids: CASSFSGGHSYEQYF.

The chain couples TRBV7-9 to TRBJ2-1, with 10 bases matching TRBD2. This CDR3 spans 15 amino acids. V lost 0 bases to trimming and J lost 5 bases; unmatched junction nucleotides: 1. CDR1 is SEHNR and CDR2 is FQNEAQ in the germline V gene (reference sequence). CDR3 nucleotide sequence: TGTGCCAGCAGCTTAGCTAGCGGGAGGAACAATGAGCAGTTCTTC. It is translated as CASSLASGRNNEQFF. Full variable domain (remainder filled in from reference TRBV7-9 and TRBJ2-1): DTGVSQNPRHKITKRGQNVTFRCDPISEHNRLYWYRQTLGQGPEFLTYFQNEAQLEKSRLLSDRFSAERPKGSFSTLEIQRTEQGDSAMYLCASSLASGRNNEQFFGPGTRLTVL.

The chain joins TRBV29-1 to TRBJ2-2; D is ambiguous. Trimming took off 4 bases at V and 2 bases at J, with 11 bases between the two ends. The CDR3 is 14 residues long. Germline CDR1 is SQVTM and CDR2 is ANQGSEA. CDR3 region: CSVVPSVNTGELFF. CDR3 sequence (DNA): TGCAGCGTTGTCCCGAGCGTTAACACCGGGGAGCTGTTTTTT.

V gene TRBV10-3 combines with J gene TRBJ2-7, with D perhaps given as TRBD1 or TRBD2 (5 bases each). Between the trimmed V and J ends, which lost 4 bases and 5 bases, there was a span of 15 bases. The CDR3 is 14 amino acids. Germline CDR1 ENHRY, CDR2 SYGVKD. The CDR3 region has the DNA TGTGCCATCAGTGCTACGGGACGGCCGCACGAGCAGTACTTC. Translation: CAISATGRPHEQYF.

The chain joins TRBV9 to TRBJ2-7; D is unclear. The CDR3 is 13 amino acids. V lost 2 bases, J lost 4 bases, and 10 bases lay in between. Germline V gene lookup returns CDR1 SGDLS and CDR2 YYNGEE. CDR3 bases: TGTGCCAGCAGCGTGCAACCTGGTTACGAGCAGTACTTC. This gives the protein CASSVQPGYEQYF. Using reference TRBV9 and TRBJ2-7 for the parts outside the CDR3, the full variable domain is DSGVTQTPKHLITATGQRVTLRCSPRSGDLSVYWYQQSLDQGLQFLIQYYNGEERAKGNILERFSAQQFPDLHSELNLSSLELGDSALYFCASSVQPGYEQYFGPGTRLTVT.

This clonotype was observed once. This chain connects TRBV4-1 to TRBJ2-5, with TRBD2 identical over 12 bases. The V segment lost 4 bases and the J segment 5 bases; nucleotides outside the gene matches: 8. The length of the CDR3 is 16 residues. The germline V gene encodes CDR1 MGHRA and CDR2 YSYEKL. The CDR3 region is CASSLLNGLAGETQYF. CDR3 sequence (DNA): TGCGCCAGCAGCCTCCTCAATGGACTAGCGGGGGAGACCCAGTACTTC.

This clonotype was seen a single time. The chain employs TRBV9 and TRBJ1-1; 8 nucleotides align to TRBD1. CDR1 and CDR2 (germline): SGDLS, YYNGEE. The CDR3 is made up of 15 amino acids. J lost 1 base, V lost 3 bases, and 5 bases had no gene match. CDR3 sequence: CASSETGTGNTEAFF. CDR3 sequence (DNA): TGTGCCAGCAGCGAAACCGGGACAGGGAACACTGAAGCTTTCTTT.

The count of this clonotype is one. The V call is TRBV21-1, the J call TRBJ1-5. TRBV21-1 corresponds to a pseudogene. The CDR3 sequence is 15 residues long. The CDR3 nucleotides read TGTGCCAGCAGCAAAGCGCTTGAGTCCGGGCAGCCCCAGCATTTT. Amino acid sequence: CASSKALESGQPQHF.